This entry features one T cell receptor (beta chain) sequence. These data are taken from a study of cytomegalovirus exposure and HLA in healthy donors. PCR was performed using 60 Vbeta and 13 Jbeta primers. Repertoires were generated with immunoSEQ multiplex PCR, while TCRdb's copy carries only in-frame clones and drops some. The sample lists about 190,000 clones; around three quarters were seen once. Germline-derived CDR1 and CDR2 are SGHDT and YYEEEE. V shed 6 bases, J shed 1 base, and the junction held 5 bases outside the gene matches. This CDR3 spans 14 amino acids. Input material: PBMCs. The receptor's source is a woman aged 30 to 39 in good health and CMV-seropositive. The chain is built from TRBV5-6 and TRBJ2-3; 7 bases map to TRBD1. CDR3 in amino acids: CASKGGFGTDTQYF. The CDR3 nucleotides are TGTGCCAGCAAAGGGGGCTTCGGCACAGATACGCAGTATTTT.